The 22 T cell receptor beta chains below all came from one sample that was sequenced in a study of blood T cell repertoires in COVID-19. Profiling relied on immunoSEQ multiplex PCR, and the TCRdb table lists in-frame clones only, not all of them. The sample consists of about 210,000 clones, roughly 82% of them appearing once. Sequenced sample: peripheral blood. The source is a woman between 55 and 75 years old with COVID-19, enrolled during active disease.

The sample holds one count of this clone. The chain uses TRBV24-1 and TRBJ1-1; unclear D gene. The germline gives CDR1 KGHDR, CDR2 SFDVKD. The CDR3 has 13 amino acids. V lost 3 bases and J lost 8, with 12 bases in between. The chain's CDR3 is CATSDPGRTEAFF. DNA of the CDR3: TGTGCCACCAGTGATCCGGGGAGGACCGAAGCTTTCTTT.

The genes are TRBV6-5 and TRBJ2-7; 9 bases agree with TRBD1. The CDR3 length is 13 residues. CDR1 is MNHEY and CDR2 is SVGAGI in the germline V gene. V shed 6 bases and J 4 bases; nucleotides not matched to a gene: 4. The DNA for the CDR3 is TGTGCCAGCAGCCTGGGACAGGGATACGAGCAGTACTTC. Translating it yields CASSLGQGYEQYF.

The chain couples TRBV27 to TRBJ1-2; D not resolved. The CDR3 extends over 13 amino acids. Germline loops: CDR1 MNHEY, CDR2 SMNVEV (reference sequence). Trimming left V 0 bases short and J 8 bases short, with 10 bases between. Here the CDR3 DNA reads TGTGCCAGCAGTTTATCGTGGCAGAAAGGCTACACCTTC. Translated, it gives CASSLSWQKGYTF.

This clone has just a few counts. The rearrangement joins TRBV29-1 to TRBJ2-5, with TRBD1 identical over 7 bases. This CDR3 has 15 amino acids. Looked up from germline, CDR1 is SQVTM and CDR2 is ANQGSEA. The V and J ends lost 1 base and 2 bases, in that order; junction bases with no gene match: 7. The CDR3 coding sequence is TGCAGCGTTGAAGGTCTGAGGGGACAGCAAGAGACCCAGTACTTC. As protein: CSVEGLRGQQETQYF.

CDR3 bases: TGCAGCCGCAGCTCCTACAATGAGCAGTTCTTC. This translates into CSRSSYNEQFF. The genes are TRBV20-1 and TRBJ2-1; D unclear. CDR3 length equals 11 residues. The V gene's germline CDR1 is DFQATT and CDR2 SNEGSKA (reference sequence).

J is TRBJ2-7 and V is TRBV28; D may be TRBD1 (6 bases). The CDR3 has 11 residues. Germline V gene lookup returns CDR1 MDHEN and CDR2 SYDVKM. Trimming took off 8 bases at V and 3 bases at J, with 8 bases between the two ends. CDR3 region: CASQDSYEQYV. The CDR3 bases are TGTGCCAGCCAGGACAGCTACGAGCAGTACGTC.

The chain uses TRBV9 and TRBJ1-1; 8 nucleotides align to TRBD1. J lost 7 bases, V lost 3 bases, and 8 bases had no gene match. CDR1 SGDLS and CDR2 YYNGEE come from the germline V gene. CDR3 length: 14 amino acids. Written as DNA, the CDR3 is TGTGCCAGCAGCGCTCGAGGACAGGGTGGTGAAGCTTTCTTT. Translation gives CASSARGQGGEAFF.

The chain joins TRBV7-9 to TRBJ1-2; D unresolved. The V end was cut by 0 bases, the J end by 3 bases, with 5 bases between. Germline assignment: CDR1 SEHNR and CDR2 FQNEAQ (reference sequence). This CDR3 comprises 13 residues. The CDR3 sequence is CASSLARDYGYTF. The CDR3, as DNA: TGTGCCAGCAGCTTAGCGAGGGACTATGGCTACACCTTC.

In DNA form, the CDR3 reads TGTGCCAGCAGTTTCGACGCTAGACTAGCGGGAGTCTACGAGCAGTACTTC. It is translated as CASSFDARLAGVYEQYF. This chain uses TRBV28 with TRBJ2-7, with TRBD2 matching over 12 bases. The CDR3 runs to 17 residues. The V gene end was trimmed by 3 bases and the J gene end by 3 bases; junction bases not matched to a gene: 9. Per the germline V gene, CDR1 is MDHEN and CDR2 is SYDVKM.

This sequence joins TRBV19 and TRBJ1-1; no reliable D call. Germline-derived CDR1 and CDR2 are LNHDA and SQIVND (reference sequence). The CDR3 spans 14 residues. V lost 5 bases and J lost 5, with 15 bases in between. CDR3: CASSSLQGGTEAFF. The CDR3 nucleotides are TGTGCCAGTAGTTCCCTCCAAGGCGGGACTGAAGCTTTCTTT.

V and J are TRBV19 and TRBJ1-5, with no clear D. The CDR3 totals 15 residues. Germline lookup yields CDR1 LNHDA and CDR2 SQIVND (reference sequence). V lost 3 bases to trimming and J lost 9 bases, with 18 bases between them. The CDR3 spells CASSMETAPNVPQHF. In DNA, the CDR3 is TGTGCCAGTAGTATGGAGACTGCGCCCAATGTGCCCCAGCATTTT.

The rearrangement uses TRBV19 and TRBJ1-1; TRBD1 matches at 10 bases. Unmatched junction bases numbered 12, after V lost 7 bases and J lost 4 bases. The V gene's germline CDR1 is LNHDA and CDR2 SQIVND (reference sequence). The CDR3 is 16 residues long. Written as DNA, the CDR3 is TGTGCCAGTACCCGGGGGGACAGGGGTCGGGGCACTGAAGCTTTCTTT. Protein: CASTRGDRGRGTEAFF.

A few counts support this clone. This chain connects TRBV5-4 to TRBJ2-3; 7 nucleotides agree with TRBD2. Germline-derived CDR1 and CDR2 are SGHNT and YYREEE (reference sequence). The length of the CDR3 is 15 residues. V shed 0 bases and J 10 bases; nucleotides not matched to a gene: 11. CDR3 DNA sequence: TGTGCCAGCAGCTTGGACCTTTCTAGCGGCCCCCCGCAGTATTTT. This encodes CASSLDLSSGPPQYF.

The chain is built from TRBV23-1 and TRBJ2-2; D may be TRBD2 (5 bases). TRBV23-1 is an open reading frame whose function is uncertain. The CDR3 totals 16 residues. The V gene lost 0 bases and the J gene lost 0 bases, with 8 bases spanning the gap. The CDR3 coding sequence is TGCGCCAGCAGTCAATCGGCGGGTTCGAACACCGGGGAGCTGTTTTTT. Translation gives CASSQSAGSNTGELFF.

V usage is TRBV5-6 and J usage is TRBJ1-4; D is undetermined. CDR3 length: 14 amino acids. Germline V CDR1 and CDR2: SGHDT, YYEEEE. The V end lost 1 base, the J end lost 8 bases, and 12 bases lay between the germline ends. The CDR3 bases are TGTGCCAGCAGCTTGTTACGTGACGGGGAAAAACTGTTTTTT. This encodes CASSLLRDGEKLFF.

The chain has TRBV6-5 and TRBJ1-3; D may be TRBD1 (5 bases). V was cut by 7 bases and J by 4 bases, with 17 bases left in between. Per germline, CDR1 MNHEY and CDR2 SVGAGI. The CDR3 sequence is 15 residues long. As DNA, the CDR3 is TGTGCCAGCACCAGGGACTCCCTGAGAGGAAACACCATATATTTT. It specifies CASTRDSLRGNTIYF.

This clone was picked up one time. The chain combines TRBV7-9 with TRBJ1-4; a weak D match, TRBD1 (5 bases). Germline V gene sequence: CDR1 SEHNR, CDR2 FQNEAQ (reference sequence). Trimming left V 2 bases short and J 2 bases short, with 15 bases between. The length of the CDR3 is 17 residues. For the CDR3, the DNA is TGTGCCAGCAGCTTACGGCCGCCAGGGTTGACTAATGAAAAACTGTTTTTT. It encodes CASSLRPPGLTNEKLFF. The full variable domain, rest sourced from reference TRBV7-9 and TRBJ1-4, is DTGVSQNPRHKITKRGQNVTFRCDPISEHNRLYWYRQTLGQGPEFLTYFQNEAQLEKSRLLSDRFSAERPKGSFSTLEIQRTEQGDSAMYLCASSLRPPGLTNEKLFFGSGTQLSVL.

The chain recombines TRBV2 with TRBJ1-2, with TRBD1 as a possible D gene (6 bases). V was cut by 7 bases and J by 1 base, with 16 bases left in between. Germline CDR1 reads SNHLY; CDR2 reads FYNNEI. This CDR3 contains 15 residues. CDR3 protein: CASTGGGSSNYGYTF. The CDR3 DNA follows: TGTGCCAGCACCGGGGGGGGCAGCAGTAACTATGGCTACACCTTC.

This rearrangement joins TRBV18 to TRBJ1-5; D ambiguous. V dropped 6 bases and J dropped 2 bases, with 14 bases sitting between them. The CDR3 is made up of 15 amino acids. Germline loops: CDR1 KGHSH, CDR2 LQKENI. The CDR3 bases are TGTGCCAGCTCCCCTACTTCGTCTGGCAATCAGCCCCAGCATTTT. Translating gives CASSPTSSGNQPQHF.

The chain employs TRBV9 and TRBJ2-1; D unresolved. Between the trimmed V and J ends, which lost 0 bases and 9 bases, there was a span of 10 bases. CDR1 SGDLS and CDR2 YYNGEE come from the germline V gene. This CDR3 contains 13 residues. CDR3 amino acids: CASSVDMGREQFF. The CDR3, as DNA: TGTGCCAGCAGCGTAGATATGGGCCGTGAGCAGTTCTTC.

The chain employs TRBV27 and TRBJ2-2; D is ambiguous. Deletions cut 2 bases from V and 7 bases from J, with 5 bases between. The CDR3 contains 12 residues. Looked up from germline, CDR1 is MNHEY and CDR2 is SMNVEV (reference sequence). DNA for the CDR3: TGTGCCAGCAGTTTAAGAGGCGGGGAGCTGTTTTTT. It yields the protein CASSLRGGELFF.

The chain joins TRBV5-1 to TRBJ2-3; the match to TRBD2 covers 8 bases. Germline V gene lookup returns CDR1 SGHRS and CDR2 YFSETQ. CDR3 length equals 16 residues. With 3 bases clipped from V and 2 bases from J, the junction kept 8 bases outside the gene matches. The CDR3 loop reads CASSWGAGGPTDTQYF. CDR3 sequence (DNA): TGCGCCAGCAGCTGGGGGGCGGGAGGCCCCACAGATACGCAGTATTTT.